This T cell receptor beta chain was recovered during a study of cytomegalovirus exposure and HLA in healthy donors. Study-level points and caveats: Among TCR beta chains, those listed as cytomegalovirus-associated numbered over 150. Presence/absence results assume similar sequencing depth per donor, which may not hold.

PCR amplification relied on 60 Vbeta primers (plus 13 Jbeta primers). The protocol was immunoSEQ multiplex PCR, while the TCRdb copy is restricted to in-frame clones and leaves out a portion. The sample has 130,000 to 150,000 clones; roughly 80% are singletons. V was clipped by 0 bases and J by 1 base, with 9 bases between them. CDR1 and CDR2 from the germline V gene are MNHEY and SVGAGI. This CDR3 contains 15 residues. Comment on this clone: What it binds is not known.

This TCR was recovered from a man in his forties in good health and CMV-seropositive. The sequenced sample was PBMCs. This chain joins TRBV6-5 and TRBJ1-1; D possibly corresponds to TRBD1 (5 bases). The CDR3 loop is CASSYSNRWNTEAFF. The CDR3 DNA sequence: TGTGCCAGCAGTTACTCGAACAGGTGGAACACTGAAGCTTTCTTT.